Presented here are 24 T cell receptor beta chains from one specimen sequenced in a study of CD4 T cells in relation to SARS-CoV-2 and coronaviruses. TCRdb's table, derived via immunoSEQ multiplex PCR, lists solely in-frame clones and lacks some. Found here are 41,000 or so clones, 82% of them singletons; the top ten hold around 4.8%. Antigens for these TCRs are unknown. The sequenced sample was naive CD4+ T cells from PBMCs, cultured in vitro. Subset defined: naive CD4+ T cells isolated by negative enrichment. These receptors all come from an adult with COVID-19.

This chain joins TRBV21-1 and TRBJ1-1. TRBV21-1 is a known pseudogene. The CDR3 spans 18 residues. The CDR3 protein is CASSKRVECRGVNTEAFF. Here the CDR3 DNA reads TGTGCCAGCAGCAAAAGGGTGGAGTGTCGGGGAGTAAACACTGAAGCTTTCTTT.

The V and J genes are TRBV27 and TRBJ2-3; D is uncertain. Germline assignment: CDR1 MNHEY and CDR2 SMNVEV (reference sequence). The CDR3 is 16 residues long. V shed 5 bases and J shed 2 bases, with 17 bases lying between them. CDR3: CASSRVGTPVTDTQYF. In nucleotides, the CDR3 is TGTGCCAGCAGTCGGGTGGGTACCCCGGTCACAGATACGCAGTATTTT.

This clone was recorded only once. V gene TRBV5-1 combines with J gene TRBJ2-1; D is possibly TRBD2 (5 bases). The CDR3 is 14 residues long. The V gene's germline CDR1 is SGHRS and CDR2 YFSETQ. The V gene lost 4 bases and the J gene lost 7 bases, with 15 bases spanning the gap. CDR3 in DNA: TGCGCCAGCAGCAACCTAGCCCCCCCGAATGAGCAGTTCTTC. This gives the protein CASSNLAPPNEQFF. Together with reference TRBV5-1 and TRBJ2-1, the CDR3 gives the full variable domain: KAGVTQTPRYLIKTRGQQVTLSCSPISGHRSVSWYQQTPGQGLQFLFEYFSETQRNKGNFPGRFSGRQFSNSRSEMNVSTLELGDSALYLCASSNLAPPNEQFFGPGTRLTVL.

V and J are TRBV6-1 and TRBJ2-3, with 8 bases identical to TRBD2. Germline trimming cut 2 bases from V and 0 bases from J; bases unmatched to any gene: 4. In germline, CDR1 is MNHNS, CDR2 SASEGT. The CDR3 length is 16 residues. CDR3 in amino acids: CASSESVAGSTDTQYF. DNA of the CDR3: TGTGCCAGCAGTGAATCGGTAGCGGGGAGCACAGATACGCAGTATTTT.

This clone was observed a single time. The V gene is TRBV29-1, the J gene TRBJ2-7; D not resolved. V lost 1 base to trimming and J lost 2 bases, with 12 bases between them. This CDR3 is 14 amino acids long. Germline V lookup: CDR1 SQVTM, CDR2 ANQGSEA. CDR3 loop: CSVEGGFEPYEQYF. The CDR3, as DNA: TGCAGCGTTGAAGGGGGATTCGAACCCTACGAGCAGTACTTC.

In its sample, this clone was seen a few times. The chain uses TRBV10-3 and TRBJ2-2, with 15 bases fitting TRBD2. J was trimmed by 5 bases and V by 7 bases; bases with no gene match: 2. The CDR3 contains 15 residues. The germline gives CDR1 ENHRY, CDR2 SYGVKD. In nucleotides, the CDR3 is TGTGCCATCATGGGACTAGCGGGAGGAACCGGGGAGCTGTTTTTT. It codes for CAIMGLAGGTGELFF.

J is TRBJ2-3 and V is TRBV9; no firm D call. Germline values: CDR1 SGDLS, CDR2 YYNGEE. The CDR3 runs 14 residues. Trimming cost V 8 bases and J 0 bases, with 13 bases left between them. Here the CDR3 reads CASSPQTSTDTQYF. CDR3 DNA sequence: TGTGCCAGTTCCCCGCAAACGAGCACAGATACGCAGTATTTT.

This chain joins TRBV6-6 and TRBJ1-2, with D possibly being TRBD1 (5 bases). CDR1 is MNHNY and CDR2 is SVGAGI in the germline V gene (reference sequence). The CDR3 contains 13 residues. Between the trimmed V and J ends, which lost 1 base and 5 bases, there was a span of 8 bases. CDR3 residues: CASSYLGEYGYTF. The CDR3 DNA reads as TGTGCCAGCAGTTACTTAGGGGAATATGGCTACACCTTC.

This clone was seen only once. The rearrangement joins TRBV6-6 to TRBJ2-5, with TRBD2 identical over 7 bases. The CDR3 consists of 14 residues. With V trimmed by 5 bases and J by 4 bases, 7 bases remained unmatched. From germline, CDR1 is MNHNY and CDR2 SVGAGI (reference sequence). CDR3 bases: TGTGCCAGCAGTGCAGGGAGGGGAGTAGAGACCCAGTACTTC. This codes for CASSAGRGVETQYF.

The chain combines TRBV7-2 with TRBJ2-1; D may be TRBD2 (6 bases). Germline V CDR1 and CDR2: SGHTA, FQGNSA. The CDR3 extends over 16 amino acids. V dropped 5 bases and J dropped 0 bases, with 14 bases sitting between them. Here the CDR3 DNA reads TGTGCCAGCAGCGTGACCGGGAGAGACTCCTACAATGAGCAGTTCTTC. The encoded protein is CASSVTGRDSYNEQFF.

V and J are TRBV7-8 and TRBJ2-7; no clear D. The CDR3 extends over 13 amino acids. Germline lookup yields CDR1 SGHVS and CDR2 FQNEAQ. The germline V and J ends were trimmed by 0 bases and 2 bases, with 5 bases remaining between them. In nucleotides, the CDR3 is TGTGCCAGCAGCTTAGCCGCTACCTACGAGCAGTACTTC. Translated, it gives CASSLAATYEQYF. The full variable domain, with the rest looked up from reference TRBV7-8 and TRBJ2-7, is GAGVSQSPRYKVAKRGQDVALRCDPISGHVSLFWYQQALGQGPEFLTYFQNEAQLDKSGLPSDRFFAERPEGSVSTLKIQRTQQEDSAVYLCASSLAATYEQYFGPGTRLTVT.

CDR3: CASRKTTRGIYEQYF. Written as DNA, the CDR3 is TGCGCCAGCAGAAAGACTACTCGGGGGATCTACGAGCAGTACTTC. V gene TRBV5-1 combines with J gene TRBJ2-7, with a weak D call TRBD2 (6 bases). V lost 5 bases and J lost 3, with 18 bases in between. CDR1 is SGHRS and CDR2 is YFSETQ in the germline V gene. The CDR3 has 15 amino acids.

V is TRBV24-1 and J is TRBJ2-1; 7 bases are shared with TRBD2. The CDR3 is 17 residues long. CDR1 and CDR2 (germline): KGHDR, SFDVKD. The V gene end was trimmed by 2 bases and the J gene end by 7 bases; junction bases not matched to a gene: 13. The CDR3 sequence is CATSDSSEWREFNEQFF. Here the CDR3 DNA reads TGTGCCACCAGTGATTCCTCGGAGTGGCGGGAGTTTAATGAGCAGTTCTTC.

The gene calls are TRBV21-1 and TRBJ2-2; the table's D call of TRBD2 was not tested on the DNA. TRBV21-1 is classified as a pseudogene. There are 17 residues in the CDR3. CDR3 region: CASSFLASPSNTGELFF. CDR3 DNA sequence: TGTGCCAGCAGCTTCCTAGCATCCCCTTCGAACACCGGGGAGCTGTTTTTT.

J is TRBJ1-4 and V is TRBV28, with D unclear. CDR1 MDHEN and CDR2 SYDVKM come from the germline V gene. The CDR3 is 13 residues long. The V and J ends lost 6 bases and 8 bases respectively, with 13 bases between them. CDR3 bases: TGTGCCAGCAGACCCGGGAGAGACGAAAAACTGTTTTTT. This translates into CASRPGRDEKLFF.

The chain uses TRBV9 and TRBJ2-5; the match to TRBD2 covers 14 bases. Germline CDR1 SGDLS, CDR2 YYNGEE. The CDR3 covers 22 residues. The V and J ends lost 0 bases and 0 bases, in that order; junction bases with no gene match: 16. The DNA of the CDR3 is TGTGCCAGCAGCGTAGGGGGACTAGCGGGAGTTTTGCCCTTCGGTAACCAAGAGACCCAGTACTTC. This gives the protein CASSVGGLAGVLPFGNQETQYF.

This chain connects TRBV5-1 to TRBJ1-5; D remains unclear. The V end was cut by 5 bases, the J end by 5 bases, with 11 bases between. The CDR3 consists of 13 residues. The germline V gene has CDR1 SGHRS and CDR2 YFSETQ. CDR3 loop: CASSLDGDQPQHF. As DNA, the CDR3 is TGCGCCAGCAGTCTGGACGGAGATCAGCCCCAGCATTTT.

The CDR3 is CASSSGQSRKLFF. CDR3 sequence (DNA): TGTGCCAGTAGTTCGGGACAGTCGAGAAAACTGTTTTTT. The V and J genes are TRBV19 and TRBJ1-4; TRBD1 matches at 7 bases. In germline, CDR1 is LNHDA, CDR2 SQIVND (reference sequence). The CDR3 loop spans 13 amino acids. The V segment lost 5 bases and the J segment 10 bases; nucleotides outside the gene matches: 7.

The V and J genes are TRBV11-2 and TRBJ1-6; D is uncertain. CDR3 length equals 13 residues. Germline CDR1 SGHAT, CDR2 FQNNGV. With 4 bases removed from V and 7 bases from J, the gap between germline ends came to 8 bases. The CDR3 loop reads CASSSKINSPLHF. Written as DNA, the CDR3 is TGTGCCAGCAGCTCCAAAATAAATTCACCCCTCCACTTT.

This sequence joins TRBV6-5 and TRBJ2-7, with a tentative D call TRBD2 (7 bases). Germline V gene data show CDR1 as MNHEY and CDR2 as SVGAGI. Trimming shortened V by 7 bases and J by 3 bases, and 13 bases separated the two germline ends. The CDR3 is made up of 13 amino acids. The CDR3 is CASTKGGGYEQYF. The CDR3 DNA reads TGTGCCAGCACGAAGGGGGGGGGCTACGAGCAGTACTTC.

This clone was seen once. CDR3 sequence: CARGQPKYEQYF. Here the CDR3 DNA reads TGTGCCAGAGGACAGCCAAAATACGAGCAGTACTTC. V and J are TRBV6-5 and TRBJ2-7; weak D call: TRBD1 (6 bases). Germline values: CDR1 MNHEY, CDR2 SVGAGI. V lost 9 bases and J 4 bases, leaving 13 bases between the germline ends. This CDR3 contains 12 residues.

The chain combines TRBV7-2 with TRBJ2-3; no firm D call. CDR3 length equals 15 residues. Trimming removed 3 bases at V and 0 bases at J, with 10 bases between. Germline CDR1 SGHTA, CDR2 FQGNSA. The CDR3 protein is CASSFLAASTDTQYF. DNA of the CDR3: TGTGCCAGCAGCTTTCTTGCGGCTAGCACAGATACGCAGTATTTT.

The CDR3 loop is CASRLAGAGEQYF. DNA for the CDR3: TGCGCCAGCAGGCTAGCGGGAGCGGGCGAGCAGTACTTC. V is TRBV5-1 and J is TRBJ2-7; 10 bases are shared with TRBD2. The length of the CDR3 is 13 residues. V was pared by 5 bases and J by 6 bases, with 5 bases of the junction left unmatched. CDR1 SGHRS and CDR2 YFSETQ come from the germline V gene.

The V call is TRBV30, the J call TRBJ2-3, with 7 bases lining up with TRBD2. The J segment lost 2 bases and the V segment lost 6 bases, leaving 14 bases of the junction unmatched. The CDR3 runs to 16 residues. CDR1 and CDR2 from the germline V gene are GTSNPN and SVGIG (reference sequence). The CDR3 reads CACKNPSGLNTDTQYF. The CDR3 coding sequence is TGTGCCTGTAAAAATCCTAGCGGTCTTAACACAGATACGCAGTATTTT.